This T cell receptor (beta chain) is from a study of T cell clonotyping in hematopoietic cell transplantation. Overall study results and limits: Few recipient clonotypes overlapped donors; over 95% were de novo at given depth. CD4 and CD8 repertoire contributions could not be separated without sorting. Pathologically expanded recipient clonotypes increased progressively from day 30 to day 180 as diversity fell.

The method was immunoSEQ multiplex PCR; TCRdb's version includes in-frame clones alone and lacks a portion of them. This sample carries fewer than 70,000 clones, 94% of them seen once, and the ten largest clones take roughly 1.7%. On this clone: Its cognate antigen is unknown.

V shed 0 bases and J shed 8 bases, with 14 bases lying between them. CDR1 is SGHRS, CDR2 YFSETQ, per germline. This CDR3 spans 15 amino acids. The rearrangement uses TRBV5-1 and TRBJ1-4, with D hard to call. Sequences were obtained from peripheral blood mononuclear cells. The receptor was isolated from a man aged 50 or older in good health. Some clones in this sample may be carry-over from other donors' samples. The CDR3 nucleotides read TGCGCCAGCAGCTTGGACCCGGATATTAAGGAAAAACTGTTTTTT. Protein: CASSLDPDIKEKLFF.